The 18 T cell receptor beta chains reported below all come from one sample, sequenced in a study of blood T cell repertoires in COVID-19. Clones were sequenced by immunoSEQ multiplex PCR, and TCRdb holds only the in-frame ones, with some missing. The sample has roughly 83,000 clones, more than 75% seen once. Material for sequencing was peripheral blood. Every receptor here comes from a man in his fifties with active COVID-19.

V is TRBV9 and J is TRBJ2-7; 12 nucleotides agree with TRBD2. CDR1 and CDR2 (germline): SGDLS, YYNGEE. CDR3 size: 16 residues. Trimming cost V 3 bases and J 4 bases; bases outside gene matches: 8. The CDR3 nucleotides read TGTGCCAGCAGCGCTAGCGGGAGGGGTTTAGTTTACGAGCAGTACTTC. As protein: CASSASGRGLVYEQYF.

The chain employs TRBV27 and TRBJ2-7; TRBD1 is a possible D gene (5 bases). Trimming stripped 7 bases from V and 5 bases from J, with 21 bases between. CDR1 is MNHEY, CDR2 SMNVEV, per germline (reference sequence). The CDR3 spans 15 residues. The CDR3 region has the DNA TGTGCCAGCAACTCCCGGGTCAAGGGCAGGGACGAGCAGTACTTC. Translation: CASNSRVKGRDEQYF.

V gene TRBV5-1 combines with J gene TRBJ2-5; TRBD2 is a possible D gene (6 bases). The germline gives CDR1 SGHRS, CDR2 YFSETQ. Between the trimmed V and J ends, which lost 4 bases and 5 bases, there was a span of 15 bases. This CDR3 spans 14 amino acids. In nucleotides, the CDR3 is TGCGCCAGCAGCCGAACCGGGACTTTCGAGACCCAGTACTTC. It is translated as CASSRTGTFETQYF. The full variable domain, in which reference TRBV5-1 and TRBJ2-5 provide the parts outside the CDR3, is KAGVTQTPRYLIKTRGQQVTLSCSPISGHRSVSWYQQTPGQGLQFLFEYFSETQRNKGNFPGRFSGRQFSNSRSEMNVSTLELGDSALYLCASSRTGTFETQYFGPGTRLLVL.

This clone was recorded only once. V gene TRBV14 combines with J gene TRBJ2-7, with D possibly TRBD2 on 6 matching bases. Trimming removed 3 bases from V and 6 bases from J, with 18 bases in between. CDR3 length equals 15 residues. CDR1 is SGHDN and CDR2 is FVKESK in the germline V gene. The CDR3 reads CASSHSAGSDSEQYF. The CDR3 DNA is TGTGCCAGCAGCCATTCCGCGGGATCTGATAGCGAGCAGTACTTC.

The chain uses TRBV19 and TRBJ2-3; 8 nucleotides line up with TRBD1. With V trimmed by 6 bases and J by 1 base, 3 bases remained unmatched. Germline V lookup: CDR1 LNHDA, CDR2 SQIVND (reference sequence). The CDR3 sequence is 14 residues long. CDR3: CASSDRGRTDTQYF. The CDR3 coding sequence is TGTGCCAGTAGCGACAGGGGTCGCACAGATACGCAGTATTTT.

This chain connects TRBV14 to TRBJ1-1; 7 bases fit TRBD1. The V gene's germline CDR1 is SGHDN and CDR2 FVKESK. Germline trimming cut 3 bases from V and 0 bases from J; bases unmatched to any gene: 7. The CDR3 runs 16 residues. In DNA, the CDR3 is TGTGCCAGCAGCCAGTGGACAGGTCCCCTGAACACTGAAGCTTTCTTT. Translating gives CASSQWTGPLNTEAFF.

CDR3 DNA: TGTGCCAGCAGCTTGGACAGTGCCACCGGGGAGCTGTTTTTT. It codes for CASSLDSATGELFF. This chain joins TRBV5-6 and TRBJ2-2; no definite D call. CDR1 is SGHDT, CDR2 YYEEEE, per germline. V gave up 0 bases and J gave up 4 bases, with 7 bases separating them. CDR3 length: 14 residues.

The V and J genes are TRBV5-1 and TRBJ2-1; 10 bases align to TRBD1. This CDR3 region has 15 residues. Losses at the gene ends were 3 bases for V and 7 bases for J; bases not matched to a gene: 7. CDR1 is SGHRS, CDR2 YFSETQ, per germline. CDR3 loop: CASSYPGQGRNEQFF. In DNA, the CDR3 is TGCGCCAGCAGCTATCCGGGACAGGGGAGGAATGAGCAGTTCTTC.

The CDR3 sequence: CASSKTASSGGELDTQYF. CDR3 DNA: TGTGCCAGTTCGAAAACAGCTTCCTCGGGGGGCGAGTTGGATACGCAGTATTTT. This rearrangement joins TRBV7-3 to TRBJ2-3, with D possibly TRBD2 on 7 matching bases. This CDR3 has 18 amino acids. Germline V gene lookup returns CDR1 SGHTA and CDR2 FQGTGA. Trimming shortened V by 9 bases and J by 6 bases, and 31 bases separated the two germline ends. The full variable domain, in which reference TRBV7-3 and TRBJ2-3 provide the parts outside the CDR3, is GAGVSQTPSNKVTEKGKYVELRCDPISGHTALYWYRQSLGQGPEFLIYFQGTGAADDSGLPNDRFFAVRPEGSVSTLKIQRTERGDSAVYLCASSKTASSGGELDTQYFGPGTRLTVL.

The chain employs TRBV6-5 and TRBJ1-4; 9 bases are shared with TRBD1. J was trimmed by 7 bases and V by 8 bases; bases with no gene match: 11. Germline values: CDR1 MNHEY, CDR2 SVGAGI. This CDR3 has 15 residues. CDR3: CASRTGGAVVEKLFF. For the CDR3, the DNA is TGTGCCAGCCGAACAGGGGGCGCCGTCGTTGAAAAACTGTTTTTT.

This chain joins TRBV7-2 and TRBJ2-7; 8 nucleotides align to TRBD1. The CDR3 consists of 14 residues. V was pared by 5 bases and J by 3 bases, with 6 bases of the junction left unmatched. CDR1 SGHTA and CDR2 FQGNSA come from the germline V gene. The CDR3 spells CASSPDRASYEQYF. The CDR3 bases are TGTGCCAGCAGCCCGGACAGGGCGAGCTACGAGCAGTACTTC.

This clone appeared a few times. The chain recombines TRBV7-2 with TRBJ1-6; 7 nucleotides align to TRBD1. In germline, CDR1 is SGHTA, CDR2 FQGNSA. The CDR3 length is 17 residues. With V trimmed by 1 base and J by 7 bases, 10 bases remained unmatched. The CDR3 DNA reads as TGTGCCAGCAGCTTAGGATCGACAGGGAACGGGAATTCACCCCTCCACTTT. As protein: CASSLGSTGNGNSPLHF.

This clone appeared a single time. The chain combines TRBV28 with TRBJ2-7; 8 bases line up with TRBD1. Germline V gives CDR1 MDHEN, CDR2 SYDVKM. V lost 5 bases to trimming and J lost 2 bases; unmatched junction nucleotides: 5. This CDR3 region has 14 residues. The CDR3 sequence is CASSPGQGPYEQYF. In DNA form, the CDR3 reads TGTGCCAGCAGTCCCGGACAGGGCCCCTACGAGCAGTACTTC.

This chain connects TRBV19 to TRBJ2-7; TRBD2 agrees at 8 bases. The trim removed 2 bases at V and 2 bases at J, leaving 8 bases unmatched. The CDR3 spans 16 residues. Germline CDR1 is LNHDA and CDR2 is SQIVND (reference sequence). The CDR3: CASSIWASGQTYEQYF. DNA for the CDR3: TGTGCCAGTAGTATATGGGCTAGCGGGCAGACCTACGAGCAGTACTTC.

The chain carries TRBV28 and TRBJ2-3; 8 bases line up with TRBD1. Trimming removed 0 bases from V and 0 bases from J; junction bases left unmatched: 5. Germline lookup yields CDR1 MDHEN and CDR2 SYDVKM. This CDR3 has 17 amino acids. CDR3 nucleotide sequence: TGTGCCAGCAGTTTATGGACAGGGGCTTCTAGCACAGATACGCAGTATTTT. Protein sequence: CASSLWTGASSTDTQYF.

The gene calls are TRBV4-1 and TRBJ2-3; TRBD1 is a possible D gene (7 bases). The germline V and J ends were trimmed by 2 bases and 2 bases, with 17 bases remaining between them. CDR3 length: 17 amino acids. Germline V gene lookup returns CDR1 MGHRA and CDR2 YSYEKL. DNA for the CDR3: TGCGCCAGCAGCCAATTTGGACAGGCGGGGTCCACAGATACGCAGTATTTT. Its translation: CASSQFGQAGSTDTQYF.

This chain connects TRBV14 to TRBJ2-1; D unclear. The CDR3 has 15 residues. Germline-derived CDR1 and CDR2 are SGHDN and FVKESK. V gave up 1 base and J gave up 1 base, with 8 bases separating them. CDR3 in amino acids: CASSQAAGSYNEQFF. The DNA for the CDR3 is TGTGCCAGCAGCCAAGCCGCAGGTTCCTACAATGAGCAGTTCTTC.

The chain joins TRBV4-2 to TRBJ1-6; 9 bases align to TRBD1. Looked up from germline, CDR1 is LGHNA and CDR2 is YNFKEQ. The V gene end was trimmed by 1 base and the J gene end by 8 bases; junction bases not matched to a gene: 9. The CDR3 contains 17 residues. CDR3 region: CASSQVPSQGAYSPLHF. For the CDR3, the DNA is TGTGCCAGCAGCCAAGTCCCTTCACAGGGGGCGTATTCACCCCTCCACTTT.